What follows are 26 T cell receptor beta chains derived from one specimen sequenced in a study of T cells in localized non-small cell lung cancer. Some clones are missing from TCRdb's copy, which holds only in-frame ones; the method was immunoSEQ multiplex PCR. Among more than 30,000 clones, approximately 91% were seen once, and the ten largest hold 3.5% to 5%. The sequences come from peripheral blood mononuclear cells, collected before any cancer treatment. The source is a woman between 40 and 69 years old with stage III lung adenocarcinoma.

The J gene is TRBJ1-1, the V gene TRBV30; D gene unclear. CDR1 GTSNPN and CDR2 SVGIG come from the germline V gene (reference sequence). The V end was cut by 0 bases, the J end by 11 bases, with 13 bases between. The CDR3 runs to 12 residues. Here the CDR3 reads CAWSVPPRIAFF. The CDR3 nucleotides read TGTGCCTGGAGTGTACCCCCCAGGATCGCTTTCTTT. Full variable domain (missing parts from reference TRBV30 and TRBJ1-1): SQTIHQWPATLVQPVGSPLSLECTVEGTSNPNLYWYRQAAGRGLQLLFYSVGIGQISSEVPQNLSASRPQDRQFILSSKKLLLSDSGFYLCAWSVPPRIAFFGQGTRLTVV.

This clone was seen only once. The CDR3 DNA follows: TGTGCCAGCAGATTGACAGGGTCGGACACTGAAGCTTTCTTT. It codes for CASRLTGSDTEAFF. The V and J genes are TRBV7-3 and TRBJ1-1; TRBD1 agrees at 7 bases. V lost 6 bases, J lost 3 bases, and 7 bases stayed unmatched. CDR3 length: 14 residues. Germline assignment: CDR1 SGHTA and CDR2 FQGTGA.

The chain uses TRBV2 and TRBJ2-5; possibly TRBD1 for D (6 bases). V was trimmed by 8 bases and J by 0 bases, leaving 13 bases between them. Germline CDR1 and CDR2: SNHLY and FYNNEI. The CDR3 has 14 residues. The CDR3 region is CASLDSRYQETQYF. The DNA of the CDR3 is TGTGCCAGCCTGGACAGTAGGTACCAAGAGACCCAGTACTTC.

In this sample, this clone turned up a few times. The chain joins TRBV4-3 to TRBJ1-2; D perhaps matches TRBD1 (6 bases). This CDR3 has 15 residues. Germline values: CDR1 LGHNA, CDR2 YSLEER. V lost 2 bases and J lost 8, with 18 bases in between. The CDR3 coding sequence is TGCGCCAGCAGCCAACTCCAGGGGCCGGGGATAGGCTACACCTTC. It codes for CASSQLQGPGIGYTF.

The V and J genes are TRBV28 and TRBJ1-4; a weak D match, TRBD1 (5 bases). Germline assignment: CDR1 MDHEN and CDR2 SYDVKM. Trimming left V 5 bases short and J 7 bases short, with 11 bases between. The CDR3 is made up of 13 amino acids. CDR3 coding DNA: TGTGCCAGCAGTCTCCAGGGACGTGAAAAACTGTTTTTT. Encoded protein: CASSLQGREKLFF.

This clone was counted a single time. The genes are TRBV5-6 and TRBJ2-2, with TRBD2 as a possible D gene (6 bases). This CDR3 comprises 14 residues. V dropped 1 base and J dropped 5 bases, with 9 bases sitting between them. The germline CDR1 and CDR2 sequences are SGHDT and YYEEEE. In DNA, the CDR3 is TGTGCCAGCAGCTTGTCGGGGACTACCGGGGAGCTGTTTTTT. Translating gives CASSLSGTTGELFF.

The chain recombines TRBV7-3 with TRBJ1-5, with D perhaps TRBD1 (6 bases). The CDR3 runs 16 residues. Germline assignment: CDR1 SGHTA and CDR2 FQGTGA. Deletions cut 2 bases from V and 1 base from J, with 12 bases between. CDR3 DNA sequence: TGTGCCAGCAGCTTAGGGGACAATCGGAGCAATCAGCCCCAGCATTTT. This codes for CASSLGDNRSNQPQHF.

This chain links TRBV5-1 with TRBJ1-1, with D perhaps matching TRBD1 (6 bases). The CDR3 length is 14 residues. Germline values: CDR1 SGHRS, CDR2 YFSETQ. Trimming removed 4 bases at V and 1 base at J, with 11 bases between. CDR3 residues: CASSATGGNTEAFF. CDR3 coding DNA: TGCGCCAGCAGCGCGACAGGCGGGAACACTGAAGCTTTCTTT.

V usage is TRBV6-1 and J usage is TRBJ2-1; 8 bases map to TRBD2. This CDR3 has 15 residues. V trimming: 6 bases; J trimming: 5 bases; junction bases outside the gene matches: 9. Germline CDR1 MNHNS, CDR2 SASEGT. The CDR3 sequence is CASSHSLAENNEQFF. CDR3 nucleotide sequence: TGTGCCAGCAGCCACTCACTAGCGGAAAACAATGAGCAGTTCTTC.

The chain is built from TRBV27 and TRBJ1-5, with 7 bases aligning to TRBD1. Germline CDR1 MNHEY, CDR2 SMNVEV (reference sequence). The trim removed 6 bases at V and 4 bases at J, leaving 3 bases unmatched. The CDR3 is made up of 13 amino acids. The CDR3 sequence is CASSPQGNQPQHF. The CDR3 coding sequence is TGTGCCAGCAGCCCACAGGGGAATCAGCCCCAGCATTTT.

The chain links TRBV15 to TRBJ1-5; 11 nucleotides line up with TRBD1. The CDR3 has 16 amino acids. V lost 0 bases and J lost 9; bases outside the gene matches: 7. Germline CDR1 is LNHNV and CDR2 is YYDKDF (reference sequence). The CDR3 DNA follows: TGTGCCACCAGCAGAGATGGGGGACAGGGGGGACGGCCCCAGCATTTT. This translates into CATSRDGGQGGRPQHF. The whole variable domain, remainder taken from reference TRBV15 and TRBJ1-5, is DAMVIQNPRYQVTQFGKPVTLSCSQTLNHNVMYWYQQKSSQAPKLLFHYYDKDFNNEADTPDNFQSRRPNTSFCFLDIRSPGLGDTAMYLCATSRDGGQGGRPQHFGDGTRLSIL.

The chain links TRBV5-1 to TRBJ2-3; TRBD2 is a possible D gene (5 bases). Deletions cut 0 bases from V and 0 bases from J, with 8 bases between. Germline V lookup: CDR1 SGHRS, CDR2 YFSETQ. This CDR3 comprises 15 residues. This chain's CDR3 is CASSLALASTDTQYF. CDR3 sequence (DNA): TGCGCCAGCAGCTTGGCGCTAGCAAGCACAGATACGCAGTATTTT. Complete variable domain (other parts from reference TRBV5-1 and TRBJ2-3): KAGVTQTPRYLIKTRGQQVTLSCSPISGHRSVSWYQQTPGQGLQFLFEYFSETQRNKGNFPGRFSGRQFSNSRSEMNVSTLELGDSALYLCASSLALASTDTQYFGPGTRLTVL.

The chain employs TRBV7-9 and TRBJ1-2; D not certain. CDR3 length: 14 amino acids. Germline-derived CDR1 and CDR2 are SEHNR and FQNEAQ (reference sequence). Trimming pared 4 bases from V and 0 bases from J, leaving 9 bases between. The CDR3 bases are TGTGCCAGCAGCTCCGTCACCGCTAACTATGGCTACACCTTC. Its translation: CASSSVTANYGYTF.

The DNA for the CDR3 is TGTGCCTGGAGTTTTCTTAGGAATGGCTACACCTTC. Translation: CAWSFLRNGYTF. V gene TRBV30 combines with J gene TRBJ1-2; no firm D call. The CDR3 contains 12 residues. V gave up 2 bases and J gave up 6 bases, with 10 bases separating them. Germline CDR1 is GTSNPN and CDR2 is SVGIG (reference sequence).

This chain connects TRBV7-2 to TRBJ2-7; 7 positions match TRBD1. V lost 5 bases and J lost 12; bases outside the gene matches: 13. The CDR3 consists of 13 residues. Germline V lookup: CDR1 SGHTA, CDR2 FQGNSA. For the CDR3, the DNA is TGTGCCAGCAGCCCGAATCACAGGGGTGGTACGTACTTC. It encodes CASSPNHRGGTYF.

V is TRBV7-9 and J is TRBJ2-2; 9 positions agree with TRBD1. Trimming took 5 bases from V and 3 from J; bases not matched to a gene: 4. Germline V gene data show CDR1 as SEHNR and CDR2 as FQNEAQ (reference sequence). There are 15 residues in the CDR3. CDR3 nucleotide sequence: TGTGCCAGCAGCGTCCGGACAGGGGACACCGGGGAGCTGTTTTTT. It translates to CASSVRTGDTGELFF.

The chain is built from TRBV19 and TRBJ2-5; D ambiguous. This CDR3 spans 12 amino acids. V gave up 6 bases and J gave up 4 bases, with 9 bases separating them. Germline loops: CDR1 LNHDA, CDR2 SQIVND (reference sequence). CDR3 DNA: TGTGCCAGTAGCGCCCGAGGAGAGACCCAGTACTTC. Translation gives CASSARGETQYF.

The CDR3 DNA follows: TGTGCCAGCTCACCGCTTGGACAGGGTGCTTCCGAAAAACTGTTTTTT. It is translated as CASSPLGQGASEKLFF. The chain joins TRBV18 to TRBJ1-4; 8 positions agree with TRBD1. Germline V CDR1 and CDR2: KGHSH, LQKENI. V lost 3 bases, J lost 8 bases, and 11 bases stayed unmatched. CDR3 size: 16 residues.

This chain links TRBV6-5 with TRBJ2-7; perhaps TRBD1 as D (5 bases). The CDR3 is made up of 13 amino acids. The V gene lost 6 bases and the J gene lost 0 bases, with 9 bases spanning the gap. Germline-derived CDR1 and CDR2 are MNHEY and SVGAGI. The CDR3 bases are TGTGCCAGCAGACTGGACACCTCCTACGAGCAGTACTTC. Its translation is CASRLDTSYEQYF.

This chain joins TRBV5-1 and TRBJ2-5, with a weak D call TRBD2 (5 bases). This CDR3 contains 14 residues. Looked up from germline, CDR1 is SGHRS and CDR2 is YFSETQ. The V end was cut by 0 bases, the J end by 7 bases, with 13 bases between. The CDR3 loop reads CASSLAREKMTQYF. The DNA for the CDR3 is TGCGCCAGCAGCTTGGCCCGGGAAAAGATGACCCAGTACTTC.

This chain links TRBV4-3 with TRBJ2-2; D unclear. CDR3 length: 14 residues. V was clipped by 0 bases and J by 5 bases, with 7 bases between them. Germline V gives CDR1 LGHNA, CDR2 YSLEER. The CDR3 DNA follows: TGCGCCAGCAGCCAAGATTCCGGGACCGGGGAGCTGTTTTTT. This encodes CASSQDSGTGELFF.

V usage is TRBV25-1 and J usage is TRBJ1-2; D remains unclear. The CDR3 has 13 amino acids. The V gene lost 4 bases and the J gene lost 7 bases, with 13 bases spanning the gap. CDR1 and CDR2 from the germline V gene are MGHDK and SYGVNS. DNA of the CDR3: TGTGCCAGCAGTGGGGCTCAAGAAGGTGGCTACACCTTC. Translating gives CASSGAQEGGYTF.

This rearrangement joins TRBV30 to TRBJ2-4; 8 bases fit TRBD1. The CDR3 has 16 residues. CDR1 is GTSNPN and CDR2 is SVGIG in the germline V gene (reference sequence). V lost 2 bases and J lost 4; bases outside the gene matches: 10. CDR3 sequence (DNA): TGTGCCTGGAGTTCATACAGACAGGGGAGAAAAAACATTCAGTACTTC. Protein sequence: CAWSSYRQGRKNIQYF.

This chain connects TRBV5-1 to TRBJ1-1; TRBD1 aligns across 9 bases. CDR1 is SGHRS and CDR2 is YFSETQ in the germline V gene. The trim removed 4 bases at V and 4 bases at J, leaving 5 bases unmatched. The CDR3 is 14 amino acids. The CDR3 sequence: CASSQETGGTEAFF. The DNA for the CDR3 is TGCGCCAGCAGCCAGGAGACAGGGGGCACTGAAGCTTTCTTT.

The chain has TRBV5-8 and TRBJ2-6; D unclear. Trimming stripped 4 bases from V and 0 bases from J, with 11 bases between. Germline lookup yields CDR1 SGHTS and CDR2 YDEGEE. The CDR3 loop spans 16 amino acids. CDR3 amino acids: CASSPGLVSGANVLTF. In DNA form, the CDR3 reads TGTGCCAGCAGCCCCGGATTGGTCTCTGGGGCCAACGTCCTGACTTTC.

This chain joins TRBV7-9 and TRBJ2-7; 11 nucleotides align to TRBD2. There are 17 residues in the CDR3. The V gene end was trimmed by 5 bases and the J gene end by 6 bases; junction bases not matched to a gene: 15. Germline V lookup: CDR1 SEHNR, CDR2 FQNEAQ (reference sequence). The CDR3 sequence is CASSPPISSGGAGEQYF. In DNA form, the CDR3 reads TGTGCCAGCAGCCCCCCTATAAGTAGCGGGGGGGCCGGCGAGCAGTACTTC.